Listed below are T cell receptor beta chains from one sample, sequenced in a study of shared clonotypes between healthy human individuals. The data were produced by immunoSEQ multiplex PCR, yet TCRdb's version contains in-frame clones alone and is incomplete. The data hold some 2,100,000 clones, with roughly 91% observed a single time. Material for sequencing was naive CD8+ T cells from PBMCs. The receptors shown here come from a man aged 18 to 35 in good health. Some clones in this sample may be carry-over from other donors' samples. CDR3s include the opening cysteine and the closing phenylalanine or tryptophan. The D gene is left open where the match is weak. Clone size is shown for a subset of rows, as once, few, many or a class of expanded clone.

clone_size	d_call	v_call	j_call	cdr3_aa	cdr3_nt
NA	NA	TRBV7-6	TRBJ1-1	CASSFSTTVNTEAFF	TGTGCCAGCAGCTTTAGCACGACGGTGAACACTGAAGCTTTCTTT
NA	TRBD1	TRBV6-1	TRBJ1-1	CAVHRGIAEAFF	TGTGCCGTACACAGGGGTATAGCTGAAGCTTTCTTT
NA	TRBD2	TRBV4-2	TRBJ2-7	CASSQGTSERGVYEQYF	TGTGCCAGCAGCCAAGGGACTAGCGAGCGGGGGGTCTACGAGCAGTACTTC
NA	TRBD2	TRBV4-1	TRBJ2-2	CASSQVSGGITGELFF	TGCGCCAGCAGCCAAGTATCCGGGGGGATCACCGGGGAGCTGTTTTTT
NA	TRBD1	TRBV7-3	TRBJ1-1	CASSLIGGLNTEAFF	TGTGCCAGCAGCTTAATAGGGGGCTTGAACACTGAAGCTTTCTTT
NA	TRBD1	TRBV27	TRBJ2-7	CASSLGPGQTPYEQYF	TGTGCCAGCAGTCTGGGACCGGGACAGACCCCCTACGAGCAGTACTTC
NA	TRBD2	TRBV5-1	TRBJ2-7	CASSLTSGTYEQYF	TGCGCCAGCAGCTTGACTAGCGGGACCTACGAGCAGTACTTC
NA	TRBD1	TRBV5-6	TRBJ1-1	CASTDLQGTEAFF	TGTGCCAGCACCGATCTACAGGGGACTGAAGCTTTCTTT
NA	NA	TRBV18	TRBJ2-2	CASSEGREIGELFF	TGTGCCAGCTCAGAAGGTCGGGAGATCGGGGAGCTGTTTTTT
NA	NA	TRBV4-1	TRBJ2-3	CASSPHLGGAGAQYF	TGCGCCAGCAGCCCCCATTTGGGGGGCGCGGGGGCGCAGTATTTT
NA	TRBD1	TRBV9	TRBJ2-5	CASSLLTGGRETQYF	TGTGCCAGCAGCCTCTTGACAGGGGGCCGAGAGACCCAGTACTTC
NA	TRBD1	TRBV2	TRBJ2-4	CASRGTGAGSPNIQYF	TGTGCCAGCAGGGGGACAGGCGCCGGTAGCCCAAACATTCAGTACTTC
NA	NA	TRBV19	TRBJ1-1	CASSARGVQAFF	TGTGCCAGTAGCGCTAGGGGGGTTCAAGCTTTCTTT
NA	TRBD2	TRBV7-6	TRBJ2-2	CASSLEGPGTSGRETGELFF	TGTGCCAGCAGCTTAGAGGGTCCCGGGACTAGCGGGAGGGAAACCGGGGAGCTGTTTTTT
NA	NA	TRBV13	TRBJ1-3	CASSARYSGNTIYF	TGTGCCAGCAGCGCCCGGTACTCTGGAAACACCATATATTTT
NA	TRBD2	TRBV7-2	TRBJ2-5	CASSPGLASGATQYF	TGTGCCAGCAGCCCGGGACTAGCGTCCGGAGCGACCCAGTACTTC
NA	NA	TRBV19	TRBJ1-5	CASSGESVSLDQPQHF	TGTGCCAGTTCTGGGGAGTCTGTATCTTTGGATCAGCCCCAGCATTTT
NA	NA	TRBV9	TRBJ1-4	CASSAENKLFF	TGTGCCAGCAGCGCCGAGAACAAACTGTTTTTT
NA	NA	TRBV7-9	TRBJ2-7	CASSLGAEELYEQYF	TGTGCCAGCAGCTTAGGCGCGGAGGAGCTATACGAGCAGTACTTC
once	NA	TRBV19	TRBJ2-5	CASSMGGTVQETQYF	TGTGCCAGTAGTATGGGAGGGACAGTACAAGAGACCCAGTACTTC
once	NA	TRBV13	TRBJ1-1	CASSANTEAFF	TGTGCCAGCAGCGCAAACACTGAAGCTTTCTTT
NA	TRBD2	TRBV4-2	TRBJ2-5	CASSPLAGGPETQYF	TGTGCCAGCAGCCCGCTAGCGGGAGGCCCAGAGACCCAGTACTTC
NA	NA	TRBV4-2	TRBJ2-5	CASSSQAAETQYF	TGTGCCAGCAGTTCCCAGGCGGCGGAGACCCAGTACTTC
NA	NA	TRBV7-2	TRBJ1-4	CASNKGGDEANEKLFF	TGTGCCAGCAATAAGGGGGGGGATGAAGCTAATGAAAAACTGTTTTTT
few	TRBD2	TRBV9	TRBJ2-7	CASSVGTSGIYEQYF	TGTGCCAGCAGCGTAGGGACTAGCGGGATCTACGAGCAGTACTTC
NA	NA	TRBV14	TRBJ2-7	CASSQGGGLWEQYF	TGTGCCAGCAGCCAAGGTGGAGGGTTGTGGGAGCAGTACTTC
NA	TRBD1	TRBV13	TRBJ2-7	CASSRTGDYEQYF	TGTGCCAGCAGTAGGACAGGGGACTACGAGCAGTACTTC